This T cell receptor (beta chain) was identified in a study of Graves' ophthalmopathy and Graves' hyperthyroidism. Study-wide results and caveats: Most thyroid clonotypes expanded beyond 0.001 frequency were also found in blood. Using a 13-signature model, the authors split ophthalmopathy from stable hyperthyroidism, with about 88% sensitivity and about 80% specificity.

This clonotype has at least ten counts. Its antigen remains unknown. Other autoimmune diseases, uncontrolled infections, pregnancy and lactation each led to patient exclusion. RNA transcripts served as template for amplifying TCR beta CDR3 sequences. Scientists carried out first-round RT-PCR using HTBI primers and then a second-round multiplex PCR. TCRdb re-derived calls from the multiplex PCR reads in MiXCR, one entry per CDR3 protein. The sample yields under 200,000 distinct CDR3 sequences, 30% to 45% seen once. Sequencing was done on a sample of peripheral blood. This TCR came from a woman aged 40-49 years with Graves' ophthalmopathy.

The CDR3 here is CASSIGQSTGELFF. The CDR3 DNA reads TGTGCCAGCAGCATCGGACAGAGCACCGGGGAGCTGTTTTTT. The gene calls are TRBV7-2 and TRBJ2-2, with D perhaps TRBD1 (6 bases). Germline V gives CDR1 SGHTA, CDR2 FQGNSA. The CDR3 runs 14 residues. V was shortened by 5 bases and J by 4 bases, with 11 bases between the two germline ends.